The next 2 T cell receptor beta chains were all read from a single sample in a study of blood T cell repertoires in COVID-19. Assay: immunoSEQ multiplex PCR; the TCRdb copy retains only in-frame clones and omits some. The sample comprises a few hundred thousand clones, 88% of which are singletons, and around 1.6% rests with the top ten. The sample consisted of peripheral blood. These receptors all come from a man aged 65 to 85 with acute or convalescent COVID-19.

V is TRBV18 and J is TRBJ1-1, with D possibly being TRBD1 (5 bases). Germline CDR1 reads KGHSH; CDR2 reads LQKENI. The CDR3 runs 13 residues. Trimming cost V 6 bases and J 7 bases, with 15 bases left between them. Written as DNA, the CDR3 is TGTGCCAGCTCTCCGGCAGGGTTCCTTGAAGCTTTCTTT. Protein sequence: CASSPAGFLEAFF.

The chain combines TRBV18 with TRBJ1-3; TRBD1 agrees at 8 bases. The CDR3 is 16 amino acids. Losses at the gene ends were 6 bases for V and 3 bases for J; bases not matched to a gene: 10. CDR1 KGHSH and CDR2 LQKENI come from the germline V gene. The CDR3 DNA sequence: TGTGCCAGCTCCCCAAGGACAGGGACTTATGGAAACACCATATATTTT. This sequence encodes CASSPRTGTYGNTIYF.